One and the same sample provided the 10 T cell receptor beta chains below, sequenced in a study of blood T cells in healthy people across ages. A second roughly 6 to 12 cycle PCR used barcoded and J-beta primers. TCRdb reprocessed the 5' RACE reads with MiXCR, giving one entry per CDR3 protein. The repertoire includes about a million distinct CDR3 sequences, roughly 50% of them detected once, and about an eighth sits in the top ten. Sequencing was performed on blood. These receptors all stem from a man under 40 in good health.

This chain links TRBV6-2 or TRBV6-3 with TRBJ1-2; 7 bases match TRBD1. Germline V lookup: CDR1 MNHEY, CDR2 SVGEGT. V dropped 8 bases and J dropped 5; count of bases not matched to a gene: 11. The CDR3 has 14 amino acids. DNA of the CDR3: TGTGCCAGCGGTGACCACGGGACAGATTATGGCTACACCTTC. Translation: CASGDHGTDYGYTF.

The genes are TRBV20-1 and TRBJ1-4, with no clear D. Germline V gives CDR1 DFQATT, CDR2 SNEGSKA (reference sequence). CDR3 length: 12 amino acids. V dropped 6 bases and J dropped 4 bases, with 9 bases sitting between them. For the CDR3, the DNA is TGCAGTGCGACCCCTTATAATGAAAAACTGTTTTTT. Protein: CSATPYNEKLFF.

J is TRBJ1-1 and V is TRBV15; D is unclear. V lost 0 bases, J lost 2 bases, and 10 bases lay in between. CDR1 is LNHNV, CDR2 YYDKDF, per germline (reference sequence). There are 15 residues in the CDR3. The CDR3 loop is CATSRDHGPNTEAFF. The CDR3 bases are TGTGCCACCAGCAGAGATCATGGGCCAAACACTGAAGCTTTCTTT.

The chain links TRBV7-2 to TRBJ2-3, with D possibly being TRBD2 (5 bases). Germline-derived CDR1 and CDR2 are SGHTA and FQGNSA. CDR3 length: 12 amino acids. Trimming cost V 5 bases and J 6 bases, with 9 bases left between them. CDR3 nucleotide sequence: TGTGCCAGCAGCATCGTAGCGGATACGCAGTATTTT. It encodes CASSIVADTQYF.

The CDR3 DNA reads TGTGCCAGCAACCCGGCGGGAAGGAGTAATTCACCCCTCCACTTT. This codes for CASNPAGRSNSPLHF. The V gene is TRBV27, the J gene TRBJ1-6; no definite D call. Between the trimmed V and J ends, which lost 7 bases and 6 bases, there was a span of 16 bases. Germline V gene data show CDR1 as MNHEY and CDR2 as SMNVEV (reference sequence). The CDR3 length is 15 residues.

This rearrangement joins TRBV9 to TRBJ2-1, with 10 bases aligning to TRBD2. Per germline, CDR1 SGDLS and CDR2 YYNGEE. With V trimmed by 0 bases and J by 3 bases, 9 bases remained unmatched. This CDR3 comprises 18 residues. CDR3 region: CASSVAPSGGDFYNEQFF. Here the CDR3 DNA reads TGTGCCAGCAGCGTAGCCCCTAGCGGGGGAGACTTCTACAATGAGCAGTTCTTC.

The CDR3 nucleotides are TGTGCCAGCATTAGACAGGGGTCCAACGAAAAACTGTTTTTT. It specifies CASIRQGSNEKLFF. The chain combines TRBV6-6 with TRBJ1-4; TRBD1 matches 8 bases. The germline V gene encodes CDR1 MNHNY and CDR2 SVGAGI (reference sequence). The junction had 9 bases not matched to a gene; V was cut back by 7 bases and J by 8 bases. CDR3 size: 14 residues.

This clonotype was seen once. The chain is built from TRBV6-5 and TRBJ2-5; D is possibly TRBD1 (6 bases). Germline V gives CDR1 MNHEY, CDR2 SVGAGI. V lost 4 bases and J lost 2, with 14 bases in between. CDR3 length equals 15 residues. The CDR3 coding sequence is TGTGCCAGCAGTTTACAGGGTGAAAATCAAGAGACCCAGTACTTC. Protein: CASSLQGENQETQYF.

This chain uses TRBV20-1 with TRBJ2-1; TRBD1 agrees at 11 bases. Germline CDR1 is DFQATT and CDR2 is SNEGSKA (reference sequence). The V segment lost 6 bases and the J segment 12 bases; nucleotides outside the gene matches: 7. The CDR3 spans 12 residues. The CDR3 DNA sequence: TGCAGTGCCCTTGGGACAGGGGGTATGCAGTTCTTC. Its protein is CSALGTGGMQFF.

This chain connects TRBV20-1 to TRBJ2-3; D remains unclear. The V gene's germline CDR1 is DFQATT and CDR2 SNEGSKA (reference sequence). V was trimmed by 0 bases and J by 2 bases, leaving 3 bases between them. The CDR3 spans 12 residues. Here the CDR3 reads CSAREVTDTQYF. The CDR3 DNA is TGCAGTGCTAGAGAAGTCACAGATACGCAGTATTTT.